This TCR beta chain derives from a study of glioma-infiltrating T cells. Trimming pared 3 bases from V and 1 base from J, leaving 12 bases between. The CDR3 loop spans 14 amino acids. CDR1 DFQATT and CDR2 SNEGSKA come from the germline V gene (reference sequence). This clonotype was picked up many times. Its antigen is undetermined. TCR alpha and beta CDR3 regions were amplified from RNA using iRepertoire nested multiplex PCR. For one-step reverse transcription and amplification, about 90-450 ng of tissue mRNA or PBMC total RNA was used. TCRdb independently ran MiXCR on the multiplex PCR reads; one entry per CDR3 protein. Of about 89,000 distinct CDR3 sequences listed, 23% are singletons. Findings of the study overall: CDR3 overlap between tissue and blood was very small. Above-expected tissue-blood divergence occurred in all gliomas, most in low-grade ones.

Sequenced: glioma tissue, nonneoplastic brain tissue, or PBMCs (not recorded which). The chain employs TRBV20-1 and TRBJ1-1; no firm D call. The sequence derives from a human donor with low-grade glioma or glioblastoma, undergoing nonglioma brain surgery, or in good health (not recorded which). CDR3 bases: TGCAGTGCTAGTAGAGGAAGCCAGAACACTGAAGCTTTCTTT. This encodes CSASRGSQNTEAFF.